This passage covers 5 T cell receptor beta chains from one sample sequenced in a study of blood T cell repertoires in COVID-19. TCRdb keeps only in-frame clones here, not all; method: immunoSEQ multiplex PCR. Among 200,000 to 300,000 clones listed, approximately 88% were seen once. The sample comprised PBMCs or T cells enriched from blood (not recorded which). Every receptor here comes from a woman between 40 and 50 years old with acute COVID-19.

The chain recombines TRBV7-2 with TRBJ1-1; 12 nucleotides align to TRBD1. With V trimmed by 6 bases and J by 1 base, 0 bases remained unmatched. The CDR3 is 14 residues long. Germline loops: CDR1 SGHTA, CDR2 FQGNSA. CDR3 nucleotides: TGTGCCAGCAGGGGACAGGGGGCGAACACTGAAGCTTTCTTT. Amino acid sequence: CASRGQGANTEAFF.

V and J are TRBV30 and TRBJ2-7; TRBD2 might be the D (6 bases). CDR1 and CDR2 from the germline V gene are GTSNPN and SVGIG (reference sequence). Trimming took 3 bases from V and 6 from J, leaving 9 bases between them. This CDR3 has 11 residues. The CDR3 DNA reads as TGTGCCTGGAGCGTGCGGGGCGAGCAGTACTTC. Its translation is CAWSVRGEQYF. The full variable domain, rest sourced from reference TRBV30 and TRBJ2-7, is SQTIHQWPATLVQPVGSPLSLECTVEGTSNPNLYWYRQAAGRGLQLLFYSVGIGQISSEVPQNLSASRPQDRQFILSSKKLLLSDSGFYLCAWSVRGEQYFGPGTRLTVT.

This clone was counted once. In nucleotides, the CDR3 is TGTGCCTGGAGCCTTCGGGACAGGTTCAGGACAGATACGCAGTATTTT. Its protein product is CAWSLRDRFRTDTQYF. This chain links TRBV30 with TRBJ2-3; 8 bases agree with TRBD1. The CDR3 runs 16 residues. The J segment lost 3 bases and the V segment lost 3 bases, leaving 11 bases of the junction unmatched. Per the germline V gene, CDR1 is GTSNPN and CDR2 is SVGIG (reference sequence).

The rearrangement uses TRBV24-1 and TRBJ2-3; 9 nucleotides agree with TRBD2. With 3 bases clipped from V and 0 bases from J, the junction kept 15 bases outside the gene matches. The CDR3 consists of 20 residues. CDR1 and CDR2 from the germline V gene are KGHDR and SFDVKD. CDR3 protein: CATSDPSPGRLAASTDTQYF. CDR3 nucleotide sequence: TGTGCCACCAGTGATCCCTCCCCTGGGAGACTAGCGGCTAGCACAGATACGCAGTATTTT.

This clone was detected once. This chain connects TRBV5-6 to TRBJ2-7, with a possible D match to TRBD2 (5 bases). Germline V gene data show CDR1 as SGHDT and CDR2 as YYEEEE. The CDR3 spans 12 residues. V lost 2 bases, J lost 7 bases, and 10 bases lay in between. The CDR3 DNA reads TGTGCCAGCAGCTTCCGGGAAGCAGAGCAGTACGTC. The encoded protein is CASSFREAEQYV.